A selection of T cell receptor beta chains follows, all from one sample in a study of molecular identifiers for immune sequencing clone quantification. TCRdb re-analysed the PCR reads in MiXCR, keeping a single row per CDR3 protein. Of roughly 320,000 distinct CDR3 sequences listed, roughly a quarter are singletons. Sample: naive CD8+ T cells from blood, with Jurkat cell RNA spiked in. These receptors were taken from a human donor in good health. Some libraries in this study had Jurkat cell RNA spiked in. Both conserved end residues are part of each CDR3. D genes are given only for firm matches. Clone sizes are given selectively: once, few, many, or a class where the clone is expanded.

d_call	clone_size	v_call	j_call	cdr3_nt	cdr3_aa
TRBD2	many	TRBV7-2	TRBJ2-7	TGTGCCAGCAGCTTAGACCCGCACCGCGGGAGCTCCTACGAGCAGTACTTC	CASSLDPHRGSSYEQYF
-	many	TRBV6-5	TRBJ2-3	TGTGCCAGCAGTTACCTGACGGGAGCAGATACGCAGTATTTT	CASSYLTGADTQYF
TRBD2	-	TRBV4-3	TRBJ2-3	TGCGCCAGCAGCCCTACCGGCTTGGCGGGGGGTATTGCAGATACGCAGTATTTT	CASSPTGLAGGIADTQYF
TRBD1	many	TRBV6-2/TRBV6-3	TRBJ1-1	TGTGCCAGCAGAGGAGCGGGACAGGGAGCGGGTAACACTGAAGCTTTCTTT	CASRGAGQGAGNTEAFF
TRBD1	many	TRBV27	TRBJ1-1	TGTGCCAGCAGTGCCAGGGGGCGGTTTACTGAAGCTTTCTTT	CASSARGRFTEAFF
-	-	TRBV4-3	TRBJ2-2	TGCGCCAGCAGCCAAAAGGATAACACCGGGGAGCTGTTTTTT	CASSQKDNTGELFF
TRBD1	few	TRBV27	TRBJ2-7	TGTGCCAGCAGTTCAAGAGGACAGGGTCAAACCTACGAGCAGTACTTC	CASSSRGQGQTYEQYF
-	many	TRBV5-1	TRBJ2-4	TGCGCCAGCAGCTTACCCGATTGGCCCCTAAACATTCAGTACTTC	CASSLPDWPLNIQYF
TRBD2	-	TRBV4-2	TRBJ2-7	TGTGCCAGCAGCCCCCAGACTAGCGGGAGCTCCTACGCGCAGTACTTC	CASSPQTSGSSYAQYF
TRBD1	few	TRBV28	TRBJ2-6	TGTGCCAGCAGTTTAGGTCAGGGGGCACCCTCTGGGGCCAACGTCCTGACTTTC	CASSLGQGAPSGANVLTF
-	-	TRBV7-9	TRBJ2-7	TGTGCCAGCAGCGCCTCTGCGGTCTACGAGCAGTACTTC	CASSASAVYEQYF
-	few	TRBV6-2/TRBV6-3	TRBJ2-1	TGTGCCACCTCACCCACCTTAAGGGGAAATGAGCAGTTCTTC	CATSPTLRGNEQFF
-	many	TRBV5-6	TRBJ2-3	TGTGCCAGCAGCTCCCATCCTACAGATACGCAGTATTTT	CASSSHPTDTQYF
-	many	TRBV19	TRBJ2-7	TGTGCCAGTAGTATCTGGACAGCCGGGGGAGAGCAGTACTTC	CASSIWTAGGEQYF
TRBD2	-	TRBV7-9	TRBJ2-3	TGTGCCAGCAGCTCAACCCGGGGGCTAGCGGGGGCCCTTAGCACAGATACGCAGTATTTT	CASSSTRGLAGALSTDTQYF
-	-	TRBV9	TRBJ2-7	TGTGCCTGCAGCGAGGGCTGCGAGCAGTACTTC	CACSEGCEQYF
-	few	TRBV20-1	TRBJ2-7	TGCAGTGCTAGTCCTTGGGACCCGAGGTCCTACGAGCAGTACTTC	CSASPWDPRSYEQYF
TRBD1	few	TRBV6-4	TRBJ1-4	TGTGCCCGCACCGGGACAGTAAATGAAAAACTGTTTTTT	CARTGTVNEKLFF
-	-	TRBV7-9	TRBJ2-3	TGTGCCAGCAGCTTAATGCCAGGCTCCACAGATACGCAGTATTTT	CASSLMPGSTDTQYF
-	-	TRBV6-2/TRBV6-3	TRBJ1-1	TGTGCCAGCAGTTATTTCGCCAAGAACACTGAAGCTTTCTTT	CASSYFAKNTEAFF
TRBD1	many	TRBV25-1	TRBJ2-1	TGTGCCAGCAGTGACTACGACAGGGGCCATGAGCAGTTCTTC	CASSDYDRGHEQFF
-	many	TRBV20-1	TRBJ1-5	TGCAGTGCTAGAGATTACCGGGATGAAGGCAATCAGCCCCAGCATTTT	CSARDYRDEGNQPQHF
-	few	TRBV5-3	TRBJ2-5	TGTGCCAGCAGCCCGTTGGGGAATAGCCAAGAGACCCAGTACTTC	CASSPLGNSQETQYF
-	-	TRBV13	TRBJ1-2	TGTGCCAGCAGCACCCAAATTAACTATGGCTACACCTTC	CASSTQINYGYTF
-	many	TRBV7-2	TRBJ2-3	TGTGCCAGCAGCTTAGGGTTAGCGATGGGCACAGATACGCAGTATTTT	CASSLGLAMGTDTQYF
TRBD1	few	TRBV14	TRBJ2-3	TGTGCCAGCAGCCAAGGGGACAGCACCACAGATACGCAGTATTTT	CASSQGDSTTDTQYF
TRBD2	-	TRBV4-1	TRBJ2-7	TGCGCCAGCAGGGGACTAGCGGGGGGTTCCTACGAGCAGTACTTC	CASRGLAGGSYEQYF
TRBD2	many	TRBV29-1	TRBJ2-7	TGCAGCGTTGAAGATTGGCAGGGAGGGTCCTACGAGCAGTACTTC	CSVEDWQGGSYEQYF
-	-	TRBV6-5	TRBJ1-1	TGTGCCAGCAGTTACGCAGGAGGGCCCGAAGCTTTCTTT	CASSYAGGPEAFF
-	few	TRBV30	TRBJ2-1	TGTGCCTGGACCGAGTGGATATACAATGAGCAGTTCTTC	CAWTEWIYNEQFF
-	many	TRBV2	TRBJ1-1	TGTGCCAGCAGTGAAGGTTACACTGAAGCTTTCTTT	CASSEGYTEAFF
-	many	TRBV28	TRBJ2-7	TGTGCCAGCAGTTTCGTCGGCGAGCAGTACTTC	CASSFVGEQYF
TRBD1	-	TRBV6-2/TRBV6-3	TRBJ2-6	TGTGCCAGCACAAACCCCTATGATGGACAGGGGGCTTCTTCTGGGGCCAACGTCCTGACTTTC	CASTNPYDGQGASSGANVLTF
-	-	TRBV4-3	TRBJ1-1	TGCGCCAGCCGCCCCCGGGGGGGGCCTTACACTGAAGCTTTCTTT	CASRPRGGPYTEAFF